The present T cell receptor (beta chain) was sequenced within a study of cytomegalovirus exposure and HLA in healthy donors (dated by TCRdb to between 2016 and 2019). Study-wide context: In an earlier analysis of roughly 500 of the donors, 276 Gb of sequence data and 90 million to 120 million unique TCR beta sequences from 150 million to 200 million T cells were reported. To predict cytomegalovirus infection status, the study combined high-throughput TCR immunosequencing, statistical association of individual TCRs with disease status, and machine learning. The genetic ancestry cluster associated with self-reported Caucasian donors included over 65% of the 300 to 400 genotyped donors. A later genetic analysis took genome-wide SNP genotypes for 398 of the 666 donors and used that subset as a discovery cohort. An earlier analysis of roughly 580 of the donors used high-throughput TCR beta sequencing to judge whether each TCR beta V gene segment behaved as functional or pseudogenic. Rather than drawing on any new phenotypic data, the later analysis identified candidate immune exposures from TCR beta sequences and the way those sequences occurred across donors. The T cell repertoires of roughly 660 subjects were profiled by immunosequencing and related to cytomegalovirus serostatus. HLA typing covered class I and class II loci at four-digit resolution. An early release covering 550 to 700 HLA-typed donors comprised roughly 300 gigabases of sequencing data and some 79 million unique TCR sequences. Typing coverage varied by locus: 629-630 donors for A, B, C, DRB1 and DQB1; approximately 520 for DQA1; more than 600 for DPA1; approximately 470 for DPB1. A separate validation cohort of over a hundred different subjects was used in addition to the approximately 640-subject first cohort. On average, over 200,000 unique TCR beta nucleotide sequences were sequenced per donor among roughly 430 genotyped donors of the cohort, with roughly 18% of those sequences being non-productive. Roughly 5 DR-DQ haplotypes were handled as single units for association and clustering, since linkage in the cohort was strong. In a later analysis, previously published TCR beta repertoires from 666 donors were re-analyzed and high-resolution HLA genotyping was added so that TCR occurrence patterns could be studied. The study aimed to test whether cataloging public T cell receptors could reveal signatures of past pathogen exposure. Donor age, sex, ethnicity and CMV serostatus were collected together with the repertoire data. Every repertoire in the discovery cohort had been generated on one and the same sequencing platform. What the work shows at the level of the full study, not this receptor alone: The study gave a list of 150 to 200 TCR beta chains associated with cytomegalovirus. Compared with the approximately 710-donor mean, donors in an Asian-associated ancestry cluster had fewer N-insertions in productive TCRs, according to a later genetic analysis. According to a later analysis, most CMV-associated TCR beta chains appeared to be HLA-restricted, and the HLA associations seemed to be driven largely by CMV exposure. A later analysis found that HLA-associated TCR beta chains were more clonally expanded and had lower generation probabilities than equally common non-associated chains. In vitro tests confirmed that a few of the cytomegalovirus-associated TCR beta chains recognize cytomegalovirus antigens. Presence/absence analyses assumed roughly uniform sequencing depth across donors, an assumption that may not hold. Immune exposure information for the cohort was limited to CMV serostatus. A cluster of highly shared sequence variants was judged likely to represent a technical artifact of the sequencing pipeline. In a later genetic analysis, a missense DCLRE1C variant was associated with V-gene and J-gene trimming of TCR beta chains, and the association was replicated in an independent cohort. Because counts were too low, seventeen rarely observed V segments, including chromosome 9 orphons, were excluded from the earlier analysis of some 590 of the donors. While some public TCRs were present in many individuals, most TCR sequences turned up only very rarely across donors. Only TCR beta chains were sequenced in this cohort, and the absence of alpha or paired-chain data limited detectable features. Correlated functional status among segregating V segments might reflect linkage disequilibrium, but an unknown experimental factor could not be ruled out. In both the original and validation cohorts, the classifier was reported to diagnose cytomegalovirus status with high specificity and sensitivity. Some IMGT-functional V segments, including TRBV6-2 and TRBV6-3, could not be told apart with the 87-base-pair reads, so those segments were excluded. A further reported finding was that TCR beta sequences accurately predicted the HLA-A and HLA-B alleles for most subjects in the first cohort. In a later analysis, 16,951 TCR beta sequences were associated with specific HLA alleles at a false discovery rate of 0.05. When HLA alleles, especially DR and DQ, strongly co-occurred, attributing TCR associations to individual alleles was difficult. In a later analysis, the rate of TCR association differed among HLA loci, with DRB1 alleles having the most associated TCRs and HLA-C alleles having the fewest. Several of the top co-occurrence clusters appeared to be linked to parvovirus B19, influenza, CMV and Epstein-Barr virus, according to a later analysis. According to the authors, the approach could potentially be generalized to other disease states and immunological phenotypes. An earlier analysis of around 600 of the donors showed that most TCR beta V segments appeared in productive rearrangements either about 87% or about 30% of the time, which broadly matched IMGT annotations. Because HLA typing was missing for some donors at each locus, association tests included only the typed subset.

Concerning this clone: There is no known antigen for this receptor. No base-level quality is on record; no much larger clone is a single base apart.

Library creation used the immunoSEQ multiplex PCR assay. The multiplex PCR relied on a mix of 60 forward primers for TCR Vbeta segments and 13 reverse primers for TCR Jbeta segments. The CDR3 region of rearranged TCR beta genes was amplified from genomic DNA by a multiplex PCR assay. Amplified TCR beta libraries were sequenced as 87-base-pair reads on the Illumina HiSeq System. The authors processed their data as follows. In a later analysis, tens of millions of unique TCR beta chains were counted across the 666 repertoires, and roughly 11 million of these chains were shared by at least two donors. To remove PCR and sequencing errors, raw reads were error-corrected and collapsed into unique sequences using a nearest-neighbor algorithm that merged closely related sequences. To assign V, D and J gene segments, CDR3 sequences were aligned to IMGT reference sequences. Each retained sequence needed at least a six-nucleotide match to both a V gene segment and a J gene segment. A rearrangement was called productive if the CDR3 had no stop codons and remained in frame with V and J, and every other rearrangement was called non-productive. Following IMGT convention, CDR3 was defined as the stretch from the second conserved V-encoded cysteine up to the conserved J-encoded phenylalanine. The earlier analysis of more than 450 of the donors excluded sequences that lacked an unambiguous match to a single V gene segment. An earlier analysis of 550 to 650 of the donors classified V segments as functional when productive rearrangements were above 56.7% and as segregating when the standard deviation between donors was above 5%. A statistical classification framework was developed to diagnose cytomegalovirus status using the catalog of TCR beta chain sequences. In a later analysis, V and J genes were assigned by comparing TCR nucleotide sequences against IMGT/GENE-DB human TR gene sequences. In a later analysis, CDR3 sequences and most-parsimonious VDJ recombination scenarios were assigned using the TCRdist pipeline. A later analysis defined each TCR beta chain by its CDR3 amino acid sequence plus V-gene family, and excluded reads lacking a unique V-gene family. To address suspected cross-contamination and a sequencing artifact, a later analysis removed a few hundred highly shared, low-generation-probability nucleotide sequences. A later analysis calculated a clonal expansion index for each public chain from normalized within-repertoire ranks of inferred template counts. In a later analysis, generation probabilities were computed using a VDJ recombination model fitted to out-of-frame rearrangements, and the results were checked against IGoR. Hypergeometric tests were used in a later analysis to score TCR-TCR, TCR-HLA and TCR-CMV co-occurrence, with a repertoire-size bias correction applied to the TCR pairs. A later analysis estimated false discovery rates by permuting HLA or CMV assignments 20 times. In a later analysis, co-occurring TCRs were grouped using DBSCAN, and TCRdist sequence similarity was added for clustering within HLA-allele-positive subsets. For co-occurrence clustering, repertoires with fewer than 30,000 or more than 120,000 public chains were excluded, along with four to six repertoires with anomalous nucleotide sharing. Not all clones reach the TCRdb copy of this immuneACCESS table, which keeps in-frame sequences only. Checked studies attribute under half of the gap to unresolved V genes and leave the rest unexplained. V, J and clone size are those of that table, while D and trimming were read from the DNA. The sample records under 200,000 clones, about 80% of which are singletons. The ten most abundant clones make up around 4.8% of the sample.

Trimmed from V: 2 bases; trimmed from J: 2 bases; junction bases lacking a gene match: 2. CDR1 SGHRS and CDR2 YFSETQ are derived from the germline V gene. The CDR3 measures 15 amino acids from cysteine to phenylalanine. The entry retains the CDR3 DNA only, 45 bases that are in frame from base 1. The cohort comprised fewer than 750 healthy bone marrow donors. At the time of sampling, every cohort member was nominally healthy, though immune exposures that went unrecorded were likely present. The donor tested CMV seropositive and was one of the 289 seropositive cohort members. A peripheral blood sample was collected from each donor, and TCR beta sequencing was performed on peripheral blood mononuclear cells. Genomic DNA was extracted from the blood cell samples with the Qiagen DNeasy Blood Extraction Kit.

The chain is made from TRBV5-1 and TRBJ2-2; TRBD1 lines up with 8 middle nucleotides. This TCR derives from a woman in her twenties or thirties in good health and CMV-seropositive. Sample: PBMCs. The CDR3 protein is CASSFGQGNTGELFF. The nucleotides are TGCGCCAGCAGCTTTGGACAGGGAAACACCGGGGAGCTGTTTTTT.